This note documents a single T cell receptor beta chain sequence. Some clones are missing from TCRdb's copy, which holds only in-frame ones; the method was immunoSEQ multiplex PCR. The top ten hold 3.9% of the sample, which has roughly 380,000 clones, more than 70% seen once. Per germline, CDR1 MNHEY and CDR2 SMNVEV (reference sequence). This CDR3 is built from 14 residues. V was clipped by 4 bases and J by 8 bases, with 14 bases between them. This entry belongs to a study of blood T cell repertoires in COVID-19. The source is a woman aged 60 to 75 with COVID-19, enrolled during active disease. The chain has TRBV27 and TRBJ1-4; D might be TRBD1 (5 bases). Material for sequencing was peripheral blood. The CDR3 DNA reads TGTGCCAGCAGTTCGTGGGGGGGGATGGAAAAACTGTTTTTT. Its protein is CASSSWGGMEKLFF.